The rows below give T cell receptor beta chains drawn from one sample of a study of PD-L1 blockade in urothelial cancer. The protocol was immunoSEQ multiplex PCR, while the TCRdb copy is restricted to in-frame clones and leaves out a portion. The sample holds 40,000 or so clones, around 80% seen once. The material sequenced was PBMCs, taken around atezolizumab (anti-PD-L1) treatment. The source is a man aged 55 to 69 with urothelial cancer. The CDR3 runs from the conserved cysteine through the conserved F or W. Fields, in order: clone size, J gene, D gene, V gene, CDR3 protein, CDR3 DNA. D genes are given only for firm matches. Not every row has a clone size; where given, it reads once, few, many or a size class.

size: NA
J: TRBJ2-2
D: NA
V: TRBV15
CDR3: CATSTGPSGELFF
DNA: TGTGCCACCAGCACAGGTCCAAGCGGGGAGCTGTTTTTT

size: once
J: TRBJ2-3
D: TRBD2
V: TRBV5-1
CDR3: CASSPLTSGGTDTQYF
DNA: TGCGCCAGCAGCCCCCTGACTAGCGGGGGTACAGATACGCAGTATTTT

size: NA
J: TRBJ2-7
D: TRBD2
V: TRBV7-2
CDR3: CASSLLADSYEQYF
DNA: TGTGCCAGCAGCTTACTAGCGGACTCCTACGAGCAGTACTTC

size: NA
J: TRBJ1-1
D: TRBD1
V: TRBV11-2
CDR3: CASSLGVGTAMNTEAFF
DNA: TGTGCCAGCAGCTTAGGTGTCGGGACAGCCATGAACACTGAAGCTTTCTTT

size: NA
J: TRBJ2-2
D: TRBD1
V: TRBV28
CDR3: CASLGRDRGLTGELFF
DNA: TGTGCCAGCTTAGGCCGGGACAGGGGGTTGACCGGGGAGCTGTTTTTT

size: NA
J: TRBJ1-4
D: NA
V: TRBV6-1
CDR3: CASSEGALEKLFF
DNA: TGTGCCAGCAGTGAAGGAGCCTTAGAAAAACTGTTTTTT

size: NA
J: TRBJ2-1
D: TRBD1
V: TRBV5-1
CDR3: CASSPGQGMGNEQFF
DNA: TGCGCCAGCAGCCCGGGACAGGGGATGGGCAATGAGCAGTTCTTC

size: NA
J: TRBJ2-2
D: NA
V: TRBV13
CDR3: CASSYFLSGATGELFF
DNA: TGTGCCAGCAGTTACTTCCTGTCAGGGGCCACCGGGGAGCTGTTTTTT

size: once
J: TRBJ2-1
D: TRBD2
V: TRBV5-1
CDR3: CASSLALAGGSSYNEQFF
DNA: TGCGCCAGCAGCTTGGCGCTAGCGGGAGGAAGCTCCTACAATGAGCAGTTCTTC

size: NA
J: TRBJ2-1
D: NA
V: TRBV9
CDR3: CASSPKGVSRTSYNEQFF
DNA: TGTGCCAGCAGCCCCAAGGGAGTCTCCCGTACGTCCTACAATGAGCAGTTCTTC

size: NA
J: TRBJ1-1
D: TRBD1
V: TRBV7-9
CDR3: CASRRTGQTGTEAFF
DNA: TGTGCCAGCAGAAGGACAGGTCAGACGGGGACTGAAGCTTTCTTT

size: NA
J: TRBJ2-3
D: TRBD2
V: TRBV6-1
CDR3: CASSEDLGLAGWTDTQYF
DNA: TGTGCCAGCAGTGAAGATCTGGGACTAGCGGGGTGGACAGATACGCAGTATTTT

size: NA
J: TRBJ2-2
D: NA
V: TRBV19
CDR3: CASNPLRVTGELFF
DNA: TGTGCCAGTAACCCACTCCGGGTCACCGGGGAGCTGTTTTTT

size: NA
J: TRBJ1-2
D: TRBD1
V: TRBV28
CDR3: CASNQGALLYGYTF
DNA: TGTGCCAGCAATCAGGGGGCGCTTCTTTATGGCTACACCTTC

size: once
J: TRBJ1-2
D: NA
V: TRBV11-2
CDR3: CASSPRQYGYTF
DNA: TGTGCCAGCAGCCCGAGACAGTATGGCTACACCTTC

size: few
J: TRBJ1-1
D: TRBD1
V: TRBV5-1
CDR3: CASSLGRDRGLNTEAFF
DNA: TGCGCCAGCAGCTTGGGCCGGGACAGGGGGCTTAACACTGAAGCTTTCTTT

size: NA
J: TRBJ1-5
D: TRBD1
V: TRBV19
CDR3: CASSIDGQGNQPQHF
DNA: TGTGCCAGTAGTATTGATGGACAGGGCAATCAGCCCCAGCATTTT

size: NA
J: TRBJ2-1
D: NA
V: TRBV5-1
CDR3: CASSLALRSSYNEQFF
DNA: TGCGCCAGCAGCTTGGCTCTACGGAGCTCCTACAATGAGCAGTTCTTC

size: NA
J: TRBJ1-1
D: NA
V: TRBV6-4
CDR3: CASSPQGSITEAFF
DNA: TGTGCCAGCAGTCCACAGGGTAGTATCACTGAAGCTTTCTTT

size: NA
J: TRBJ2-3
D: TRBD2
V: TRBV6-1
CDR3: CASSDLSGGADTQYF
DNA: TGTGCCAGCAGTGATTTATCGGGGGGGGCAGATACGCAGTATTTT

size: few
J: TRBJ2-7
D: NA
V: TRBV4-2
CDR3: CASSQDSKPREQYF
DNA: TGTGCCAGCAGCCAAGACTCCAAGCCGCGCGAGCAGTACTTC

size: few
J: TRBJ1-1
D: TRBD1
V: TRBV6-6
CDR3: CASSPGQEPMNTEAFF
DNA: TGTGCCAGCAGCCCGGGACAGGAGCCGATGAACACTGAAGCTTTCTTT

size: NA
J: TRBJ1-2
D: TRBD1
V: TRBV29-1
CDR3: CSGGTDYGYTF
DNA: TGCAGCGGCGGGACAGACTATGGCTACACCTTC

size: NA
J: TRBJ2-5
D: TRBD2
V: TRBV27
CDR3: CASSLLPAGIGTSGKKTQYF
DNA: TGTGCCAGCAGTTTACTCCCCGCGGGAATCGGGACTAGCGGGAAAAAGACCCAGTACTTC

size: NA
J: TRBJ1-5
D: NA
V: TRBV5-6
CDR3: CASSLIRGDQPQHF
DNA: TGTGCCAGCAGCTTGATTCGGGGTGATCAGCCCCAGCATTTT